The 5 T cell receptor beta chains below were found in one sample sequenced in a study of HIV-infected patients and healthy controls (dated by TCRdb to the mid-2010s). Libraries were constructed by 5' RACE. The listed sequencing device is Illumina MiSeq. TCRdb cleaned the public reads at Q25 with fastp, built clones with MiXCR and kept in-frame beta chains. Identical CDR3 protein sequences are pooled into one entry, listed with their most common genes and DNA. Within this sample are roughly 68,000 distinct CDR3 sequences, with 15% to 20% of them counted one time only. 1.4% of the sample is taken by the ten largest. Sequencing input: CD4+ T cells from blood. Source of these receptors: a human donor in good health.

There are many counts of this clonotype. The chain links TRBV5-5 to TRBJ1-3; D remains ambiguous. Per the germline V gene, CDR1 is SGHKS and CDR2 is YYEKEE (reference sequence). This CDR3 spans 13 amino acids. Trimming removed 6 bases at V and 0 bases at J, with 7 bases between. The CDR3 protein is CASTTYSGNTIYF. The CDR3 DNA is TGTGCCAGCACCACCTACTCTGGAAACACCATATATTTT.

Here the CDR3 DNA reads TGTGCCAGCACCCCTGCGGGGGCAAAAGACTATGGCTACACCTTC. It specifies CASTPAGAKDYGYTF. V usage is TRBV6-5 and J usage is TRBJ1-2; TRBD1 is a possible D gene (6 bases). Deletions cut 7 bases from V and 3 bases from J, with 18 bases between. The CDR3 runs 15 residues. CDR1 MNHEY and CDR2 SVGAGI come from the germline V gene.

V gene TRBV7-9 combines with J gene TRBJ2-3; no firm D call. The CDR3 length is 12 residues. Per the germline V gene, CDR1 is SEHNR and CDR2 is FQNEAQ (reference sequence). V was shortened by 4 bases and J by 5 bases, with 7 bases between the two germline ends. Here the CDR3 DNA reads TGTGCCAGCAGCTCCGGGCAAGATACGCAGTATTTT. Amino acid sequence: CASSSGQDTQYF.

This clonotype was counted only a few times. The CDR3 sequence: CSALGQDTQYF. The CDR3 DNA is TGCAGTGCCTTGGGCCAAGATACGCAGTATTTT. J is TRBJ2-3 and V is TRBV20-1; unclear D gene. This CDR3 spans 11 amino acids. V shed 6 bases and J shed 5 bases, with 9 bases lying between them. Germline-derived CDR1 and CDR2 are DFQATT and SNEGSKA (reference sequence).

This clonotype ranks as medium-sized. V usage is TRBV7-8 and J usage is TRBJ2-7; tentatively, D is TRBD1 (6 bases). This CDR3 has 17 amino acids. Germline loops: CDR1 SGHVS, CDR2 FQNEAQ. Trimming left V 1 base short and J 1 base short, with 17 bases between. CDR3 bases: TGTGCCAGCAGCTTAGGCCACAACAGGGATAGGTCCTACGAGCAGTACTTC. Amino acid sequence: CASSLGHNRDRSYEQYF.